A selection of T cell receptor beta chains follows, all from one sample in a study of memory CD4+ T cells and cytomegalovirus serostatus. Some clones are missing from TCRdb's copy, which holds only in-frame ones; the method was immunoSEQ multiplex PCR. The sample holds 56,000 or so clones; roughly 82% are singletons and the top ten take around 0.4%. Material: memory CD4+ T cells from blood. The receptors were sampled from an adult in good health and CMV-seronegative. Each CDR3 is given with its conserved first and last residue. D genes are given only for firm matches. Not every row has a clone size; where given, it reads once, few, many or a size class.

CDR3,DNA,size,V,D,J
CASSWGPTSGGAYEQYF,TGCGCCAGCAGCTGGGGACCGACTAGCGGGGGGGCGTACGAGCAGTACTTC,.,TRBV5-1,TRBD2,TRBJ2-7
CASSPELSLSGANVLTF,TGTGCCAGCTCACCAGAGCTAAGTCTCTCTGGGGCCAACGTCCTGACTTTC,.,TRBV18,.,TRBJ2-6
CANSRDRGGNTEAFF,TGTGCCAATAGCCGGGACAGGGGAGGGAACACTGAAGCTTTCTTT,.,TRBV10-3,TRBD1,TRBJ1-1
CASSPVQGTGEQYF,TGTGCCAGCTCACCAGTTCAGGGAACAGGGGAGCAGTACTTC,.,TRBV18,.,TRBJ2-7
CASNSGGAYNEQFF,TGCGCCAGCAATAGCGGGGGGGCCTACAATGAGCAGTTCTTC,.,TRBV5-1,TRBD2,TRBJ2-1
CASSPPGLQETQYF,TGTGCCAGCAGCCCTCCGGGATTACAAGAGACCCAGTACTTC,.,TRBV7-6,.,TRBJ2-5
CSALTGVRAFF,TGCAGCGCTTTGACAGGGGTGAGAGCTTTCTTT,once,TRBV29-1,TRBD1,TRBJ1-1
CASSRRGASNQPQHF,TGTGCCAGCAGCCGGAGGGGGGCAAGCAATCAGCCCCAGCATTTT,.,TRBV5-6,.,TRBJ1-5
CASSFHRGADTQYF,TGTGCCAGCAGCTTCCACAGGGGGGCAGATACGCAGTATTTT,once,TRBV5-8,TRBD1,TRBJ2-3
CASRETVTNEKLFF,TGTGCCAGCAGGGAGACAGTCACTAATGAAAAACTGTTTTTT,once,TRBV2,.,TRBJ1-4
CASSPRQGLNTEAFF,TGTGCCAGCAGCCCGAGACAGGGCTTGAACACTGAAGCTTTCTTT,.,TRBV11-2,TRBD1,TRBJ1-1
CASSLAAHPDTQYF,TGCGCCAGCAGCTTGGCCGCGCACCCAGATACGCAGTATTTT,.,TRBV5-1,.,TRBJ2-3
CASSQGLTGGEQYF,TGTGCCAGTAGCCAGGGCCTTACAGGTGGAGAGCAGTACTTC,.,TRBV19,.,TRBJ2-7
CASSSAGGANVLTF,TGTGCCAGCAGCTCCGCCGGGGGGGCCAACGTCCTGACTTTC,.,TRBV5-4,.,TRBJ2-6
CASRSGVLYEKLFF,TGTGCCAGCAGGTCAGGAGTCCTTTATGAAAAACTGTTTTTT,.,TRBV28,.,TRBJ1-4
CASSRTLGTEAFF,TGTGCCAGCAGTCGGACCCTTGGCACTGAAGCTTTCTTT,few,TRBV2,.,TRBJ1-1
CAIRRGWETEAFF,TGTGCCATCAGGAGAGGGTGGGAAACTGAAGCTTTCTTT,few,TRBV10-3,.,TRBJ1-1
CASSLLLGQEAFF,TGTGCCAGCAGTTTACTGTTGGGCCAAGAAGCTTTCTTT,.,TRBV27,.,TRBJ1-1
CASSVTDLNTEAFF,TGTGCCAGTAGTGTGACAGATCTGAACACTGAAGCTTTCTTT,.,TRBV19,.,TRBJ1-1
CASSVGTSGGTDTQYF,TGTGCCAGCAGCGTAGGGACTAGCGGGGGGACAGATACGCAGTATTTT,once,TRBV9,TRBD2,TRBJ2-3
CASSLVPTGELFF,TGTGCCAGCAGCTTAGTCCCCACCGGGGAGCTGTTTTTT,few,TRBV7-3,.,TRBJ2-2
CASSGTRDIQYF,TGCGCCAGCAGTGGGACTAGGGACATTCAGTACTTC,once,TRBV10-2,TRBD2,TRBJ2-4
CASTTGRVVEAFF,TGTGCCAGCACCACCGGGCGGGTCGTTGAAGCTTTCTTT,.,TRBV28,.,TRBJ1-1
CALTTSGGFGEQYF,TGTGCCCTGACGACTAGCGGGGGGTTTGGAGAGCAGTACTTC,.,TRBV7-9,TRBD2,TRBJ2-7
CASSSRVRAGQPQHF,TGTGCCAGCAGTTCGCGAGTGAGAGCCGGTCAGCCCCAGCATTTT,.,TRBV28,.,TRBJ1-5
CAWSGMNTEAFF,TGTGCCTGGAGTGGAATGAACACTGAAGCTTTCTTT,few,TRBV30,.,TRBJ1-1
CASSLDRVHEQYF,TGTGCCAGCAGCTTGGACAGGGTCCACGAGCAGTACTTC,once,TRBV11-2,TRBD1,TRBJ2-7
CASSWADRVWGMNTGELFF,TGTGCCAGCAGTTGGGCCGACAGGGTCTGGGGGATGAACACCGGGGAGCTGTTTTTT,.,TRBV2,TRBD1,TRBJ2-2
CASRDRGRGGELFF,TGTGCCAGCAGGGACAGGGGGAGGGGCGGGGAGCTGTTTTTT,.,TRBV6-1,TRBD1,TRBJ2-2
CASSSTGRTSYNSPLHF,TGTGCCAGCAGTTCAACAGGGCGAACGTCCTATAATTCACCCCTCCACTTT,once,TRBV5-5,.,TRBJ1-6
CASSPPLAGGINEQFF,TGTGCCAGCAGCCCACCACTAGCGGGGGGGATCAATGAGCAGTTCTTC,.,TRBV5-4,TRBD2,TRBJ2-1
CASSIGPPETQYF,TGTGCCAGCAGCATCGGGCCCCCAGAGACCCAGTACTTC,.,TRBV6-5,.,TRBJ2-5
CASSIEGENQPQHF,TGTGCCAGTAGTATAGAAGGAGAAAATCAGCCCCAGCATTTT,.,TRBV19,.,TRBJ1-5
CASSPHKGGEETQYF,TGTGCCAGCAGCCCCCACAAGGGGGGGGAAGAGACCCAGTACTTC,once,TRBV5-4,.,TRBJ2-5
CASSTGQEAGELFF,TGTGCCAGTAGTACGGGACAGGAGGCCGGGGAGCTGTTTTTT,few,TRBV19,TRBD1,TRBJ2-2
CATSRGRARNQPQHF,TGTGCCACCAGCAGAGGCAGGGCACGCAATCAGCCCCAGCATTTT,.,TRBV15,.,TRBJ1-5
CASSRDIYGYTF,TGTGCCAGCAGCAGGGACATCTATGGCTACACCTTC,.,TRBV9,.,TRBJ1-2
CASSAPEGAEAFF,TGTGCCAGCAGCGCCCCGGAGGGGGCTGAAGCTTTCTTT,.,TRBV9,.,TRBJ1-1
CAISESPGLRYF,TGTGCCATCAGTGAGAGCCCAGGACTACGGTACTTC,.,TRBV10-3,.,TRBJ2-5
CASNGAGNTIYF,TGTGCCAGTAACGGGGCCGGAAACACCATATATTTT,.,TRBV19,.,TRBJ1-3
CATSRDLSGTGLNDRYEQYF,TGTGCCACCAGCAGAGATCTAAGTGGGACAGGCCTGAACGACCGCTACGAGCAGTACTTC,.,TRBV15,TRBD1,TRBJ2-7
CASTTGNTGNTIYF,TGTGCCAGTACGACTGGGAACACTGGAAACACCATATATTTT,.,TRBV28,.,TRBJ1-3
CASSITGGGLYEQYF,TGTGCCAGTAGTATCACAGGGGGCGGCCTCTACGAGCAGTACTTC,.,TRBV19,TRBD1,TRBJ2-7
CASSPQTGVNQPQHF,TGTGCCAGCAGCCCTCAGACAGGGGTCAATCAGCCCCAGCATTTT,.,TRBV7-2,TRBD1,TRBJ1-5
CASSLVSGGGEEQYF,TGTGCCAGCAGCTTGGTCAGCGGGGGAGGTGAGGAGCAGTACTTC,.,TRBV5-4,TRBD2,TRBJ2-5
CASSGGQGLDGYTF,TGTGCCAGCTCAGGAGGACAGGGGCTCGATGGCTACACCTTC,.,TRBV18,TRBD1,TRBJ1-2
CASSHGTSGGPKDTQYF,TGCGCCAGCAGCCACGGGACTAGCGGGGGGCCCAAAGATACGCAGTATTTT,.,TRBV5-1,TRBD2,TRBJ2-3
CATRLAGGGTQYF,TGTGCCACCAGACTAGCGGGGGGCGGCACGCAGTATTTT,.,TRBV15,TRBD2,TRBJ2-3
CASSSGQGTYEQYF,TGTGCCAGCAGCTCGGGACAGGGTACCTACGAGCAGTACTTC,.,TRBV11-3,TRBD1,TRBJ2-7